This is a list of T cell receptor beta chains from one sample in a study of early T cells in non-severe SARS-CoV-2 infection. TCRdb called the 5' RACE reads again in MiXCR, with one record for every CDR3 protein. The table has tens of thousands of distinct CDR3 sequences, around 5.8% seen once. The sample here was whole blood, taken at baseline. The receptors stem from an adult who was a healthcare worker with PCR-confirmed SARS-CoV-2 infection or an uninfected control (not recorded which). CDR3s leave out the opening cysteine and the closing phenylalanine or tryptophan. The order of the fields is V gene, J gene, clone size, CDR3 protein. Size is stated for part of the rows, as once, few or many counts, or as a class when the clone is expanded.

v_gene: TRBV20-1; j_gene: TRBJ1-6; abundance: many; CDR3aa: SAGPDRGRGYSSYNSPLH
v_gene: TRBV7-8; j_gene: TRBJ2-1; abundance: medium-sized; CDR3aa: ASSSPAGGYANEQF
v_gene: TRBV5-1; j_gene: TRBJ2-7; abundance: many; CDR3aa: ASSSGQGGHEQY
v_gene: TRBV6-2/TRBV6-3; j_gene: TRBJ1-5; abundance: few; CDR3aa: ASSPGVGQPQH
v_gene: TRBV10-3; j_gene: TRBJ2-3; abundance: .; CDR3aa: AISEVTGRTDTQY
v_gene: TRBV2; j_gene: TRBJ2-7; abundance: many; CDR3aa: ASIRDRGYEQY
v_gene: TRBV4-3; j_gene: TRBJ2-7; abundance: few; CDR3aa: ASSPQGVSYEQY
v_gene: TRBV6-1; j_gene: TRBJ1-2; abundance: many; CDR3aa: ANGSGAYGYT
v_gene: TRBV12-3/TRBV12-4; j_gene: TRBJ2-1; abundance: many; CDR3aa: ASSFGGGQYEQF
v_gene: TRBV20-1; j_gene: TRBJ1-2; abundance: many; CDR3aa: SARSSGYT
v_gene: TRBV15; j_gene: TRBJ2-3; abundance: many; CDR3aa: ATSRGGPATDTQY
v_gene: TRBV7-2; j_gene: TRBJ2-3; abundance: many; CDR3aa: ASSLAREDTQY
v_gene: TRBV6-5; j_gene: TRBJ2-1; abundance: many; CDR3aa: ASQEGWNNYNEQF
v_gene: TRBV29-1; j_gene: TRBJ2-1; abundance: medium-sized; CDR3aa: SAEGDSYNEQF
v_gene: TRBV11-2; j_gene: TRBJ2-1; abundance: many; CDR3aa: ASSLGGRLYNEQF
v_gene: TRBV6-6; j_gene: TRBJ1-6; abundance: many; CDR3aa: ASSYEGPLH
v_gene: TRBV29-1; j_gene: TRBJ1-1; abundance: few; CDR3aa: SGGDRTEAF
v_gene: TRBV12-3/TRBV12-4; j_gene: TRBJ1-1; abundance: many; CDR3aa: ASSLEEGTEAF
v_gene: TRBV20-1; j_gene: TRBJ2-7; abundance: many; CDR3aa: SARAGGSDYEQY
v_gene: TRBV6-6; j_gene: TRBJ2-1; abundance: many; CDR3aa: ASSPQVNEQF
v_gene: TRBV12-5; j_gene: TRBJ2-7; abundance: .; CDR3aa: ASVWDRGAYEQY
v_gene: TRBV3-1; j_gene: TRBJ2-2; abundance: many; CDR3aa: ASSQGTGELF
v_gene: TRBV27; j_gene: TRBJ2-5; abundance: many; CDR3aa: ASSLRGLARETQY
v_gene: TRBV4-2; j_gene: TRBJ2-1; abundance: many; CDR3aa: ASSQDLFGTSGSYEQF
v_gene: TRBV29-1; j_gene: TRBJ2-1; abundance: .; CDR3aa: SAGAGDYNEQF
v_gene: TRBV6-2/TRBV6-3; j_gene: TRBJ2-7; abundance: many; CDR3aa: ASSPPVIPTYEQY
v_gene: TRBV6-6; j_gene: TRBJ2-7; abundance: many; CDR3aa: ASSYEAGGSYEQY
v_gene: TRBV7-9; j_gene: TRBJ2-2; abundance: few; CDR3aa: ASSPPRFSANTGELF
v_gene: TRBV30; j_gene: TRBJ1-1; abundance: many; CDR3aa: AWGRAGNTEAF
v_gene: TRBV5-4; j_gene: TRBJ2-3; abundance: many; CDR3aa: ASSFDGNTDTQY
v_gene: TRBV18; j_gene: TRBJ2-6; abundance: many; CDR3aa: ASSPQPPSGANVLT
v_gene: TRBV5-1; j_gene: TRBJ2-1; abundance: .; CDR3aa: ASSLGDRYYNEQF
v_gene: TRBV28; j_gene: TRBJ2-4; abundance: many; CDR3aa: ASSPSGSGKNIQY
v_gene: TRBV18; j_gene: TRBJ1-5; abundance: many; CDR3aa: ASSPDVLAPQH
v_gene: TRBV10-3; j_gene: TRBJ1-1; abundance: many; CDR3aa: AIRGREGWNTEAF
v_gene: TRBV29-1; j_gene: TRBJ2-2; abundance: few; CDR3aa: SVEGQFSGELF
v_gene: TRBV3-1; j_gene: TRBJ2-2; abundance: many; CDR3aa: ASSQEGQGTGELF
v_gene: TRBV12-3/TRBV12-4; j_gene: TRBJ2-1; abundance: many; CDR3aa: ASTLRTSGMVDEQF
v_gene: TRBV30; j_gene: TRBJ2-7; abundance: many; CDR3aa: AWNRGTHEQY
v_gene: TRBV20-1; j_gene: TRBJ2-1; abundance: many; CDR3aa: SAPDYEQF
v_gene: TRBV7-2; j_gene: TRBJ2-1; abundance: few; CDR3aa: ASLLTGGPGSYNEQF
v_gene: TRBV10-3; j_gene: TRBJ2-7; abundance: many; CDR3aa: AISEDTGSPLYEQY
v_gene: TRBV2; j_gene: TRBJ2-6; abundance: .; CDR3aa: ASSERGLHSGANVLT
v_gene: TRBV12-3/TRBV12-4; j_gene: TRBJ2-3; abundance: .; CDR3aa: ASSSRGGSTDTQY
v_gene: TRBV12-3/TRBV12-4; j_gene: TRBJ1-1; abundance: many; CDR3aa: ASTRGTVGTEAF